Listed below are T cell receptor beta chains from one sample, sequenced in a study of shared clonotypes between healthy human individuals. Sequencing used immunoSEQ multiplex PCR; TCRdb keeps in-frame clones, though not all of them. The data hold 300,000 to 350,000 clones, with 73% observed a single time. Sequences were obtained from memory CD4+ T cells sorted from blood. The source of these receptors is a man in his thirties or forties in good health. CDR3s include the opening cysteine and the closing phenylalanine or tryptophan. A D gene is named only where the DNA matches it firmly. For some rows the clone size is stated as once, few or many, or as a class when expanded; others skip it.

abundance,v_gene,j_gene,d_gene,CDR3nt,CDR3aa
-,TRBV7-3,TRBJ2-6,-,TGTGCCAGCAGCTTAATGGCGGAGGGCTCTGGGGCCAACGTCCTGACTTTC,CASSLMAEGSGANVLTF
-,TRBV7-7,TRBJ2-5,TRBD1,TGTGCTAGCTCCCTGACAGGGAAAGAGACCCAGTACTTC,CASSLTGKETQYF
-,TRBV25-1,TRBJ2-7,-,TGTGCCAGCACGAATTGGTTAGGGGGGAGATACGAGCAGTACTTC,CASTNWLGGRYEQYF
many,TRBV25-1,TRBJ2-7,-,TGTGCCAGCAGTGGGTTTACGGGCTACGAGCAGTACTTC,CASSGFTGYEQYF
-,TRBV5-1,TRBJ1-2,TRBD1,TGCGCCAGCAGCGGAGGGACAGGGGGCGCTTTGGGCTACACCTTC,CASSGGTGGALGYTF
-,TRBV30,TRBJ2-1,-,TGTACCTGGAATAAAATTGGCGATGAGCAGTTCTTC,CTWNKIGDEQFF
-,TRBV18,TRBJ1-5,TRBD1,TGTGCCAGCTCAAAGGACAGGGAACAGCCCCAGCATTTT,CASSKDREQPQHF
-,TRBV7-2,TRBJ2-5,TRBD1,TGTGCCAGCAGCTTATTAATTAACAGGGGAGAGACCCAGTACTTC,CASSLLINRGETQYF
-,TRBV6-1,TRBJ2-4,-,TGTGCCAGCAGCTTACAAGGGAGAACACAAAACATTCAGTACTTC,CASSLQGRTQNIQYF
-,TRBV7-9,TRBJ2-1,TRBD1,TGTGCCAGCAGCCGTCCGGGGACAGCCTACAATGAGCAGTTCTTC,CASSRPGTAYNEQFF
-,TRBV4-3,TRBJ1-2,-,TGCGCCAGCAGCCAATCTAAAACGGGAGCTAACTATGGCTACACCTTC,CASSQSKTGANYGYTF
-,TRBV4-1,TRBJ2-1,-,TGCGCCAGCAGCCAAGATCCTGCCGTAGATGAGCAGTTCTTC,CASSQDPAVDEQFF
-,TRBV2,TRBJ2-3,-,TGTGCCAGCGGGAGTGGAGGGGGGGTTACGCAGTATTTT,CASGSGGGVTQYF
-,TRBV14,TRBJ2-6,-,TGTGCCAGCAGCCAGACGGGTCGGGCCAACGTCCTGACTTTC,CASSQTGRANVLTF
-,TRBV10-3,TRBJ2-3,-,TGTGCCATCAGTGACGGATCTTCTAGCACAGATACGCAGTATTTT,CAISDGSSSTDTQYF